This TCR beta chain stems from a study of multiple sclerosis patients with progressive multifocal leukoencephalopathy. The J segment lost 8 bases and the V segment lost 6 bases, leaving 10 bases of the junction unmatched. The germline V gene encodes CDR1 SQVTM and CDR2 ANQGSEA. The CDR3 spans 13 residues. Sample time point: before natalizumab initiation. This was a survey-level run. Method: immunoSEQ multiplex PCR; TCRdb's copy keeps in-frame clones and lacks some. The sample lists approximately 31,000 clones, over 75% occurring once. This TCR came from a human donor with multiple sclerosis. The chain carries TRBV29-1 and TRBJ1-2, with TRBD1 matching over 9 bases. The sample was PBMCs. The CDR3 region has the DNA TGCAGCGTAGCCACAGGGGGCGCTTGGGGCTACACCTTC. This sequence encodes CSVATGGAWGYTF.